A selection of T cell receptor beta chains follows, all from one sample in a study of blood T cell repertoires in COVID-19. Here immunoSEQ multiplex PCR was the method, and the copy in TCRdb shows in-frame clones only, minus some. The table lists 200,000 to 300,000 clones, 86% of them singletons. The sequenced material came from peripheral blood. The receptor set was obtained from a man aged 25-45 years with active or convalescent COVID-19. CDR3s include the opening cysteine and the closing phenylalanine or tryptophan. A D gene is named only where the DNA matches it firmly. Clone size is stated in some rows and not others, as once, few, many or a class when expanded.

V: TRBV24-1
size: -
J: TRBJ2-1
D: TRBD2
DNA: TGTGCCACCAGTGACGCTAGCGGGGGGGACTCCTACAATGAGCAGTTCTTC
CDR3: CATSDASGGDSYNEQFF

V: TRBV23-1
size: -
J: TRBJ1-2
D: -
DNA: TGCGCCAGCAGTCCCCCCTTTCAGGCAGTAGGCTATGGCTACACCTTC
CDR3: CASSPPFQAVGYGYTF

V: TRBV6-1
size: -
J: TRBJ2-1
D: TRBD1
DNA: TGTGCCAGCAGTGAACGGACAGGTCTAACCGAGCAGTTCTTC
CDR3: CASSERTGLTEQFF

V: TRBV7-2
size: -
J: TRBJ1-5
D: -
DNA: TGTGCCAGCAGCCCACGAGGTACTATCACGCCCCAGCATTTT
CDR3: CASSPRGTITPQHF

V: TRBV5-1
size: -
J: TRBJ2-2
D: -
DNA: TGCGCCAGCAGCTTGCGGACAACGAACACCGGGGAGCTGTTTTTT
CDR3: CASSLRTTNTGELFF

V: TRBV7-8
size: -
J: TRBJ1-5
D: TRBD1
DNA: TGTGCCAGCAGCTTAGGAGGACAGGGGGGGCGTCAGCCCCAGCATTTT
CDR3: CASSLGGQGGRQPQHF

V: TRBV27
size: -
J: TRBJ1-5
D: -
DNA: TGTGCCAGTCCAGGGTTAGATCAGCCCCAGCATTTT
CDR3: CASPGLDQPQHF

V: TRBV13
size: -
J: TRBJ2-1
D: TRBD2
DNA: TGTGCCAGCAGCTCCATAAAAAGACTAGCGGGGGGCTATGAGCAGTTCTTC
CDR3: CASSSIKRLAGGYEQFF

V: TRBV11-2
size: -
J: TRBJ2-1
D: -
DNA: TGTGCCAGCGGTTTGAGGGTTGATGAGCAGTTCTTC
CDR3: CASGLRVDEQFF

V: TRBV28
size: -
J: TRBJ2-1
D: TRBD1
DNA: TGTGCCAGCAGTTACCCGGGACAGGCATACAATGAGCAGTTCTTC
CDR3: CASSYPGQAYNEQFF

V: TRBV6-6
size: -
J: TRBJ1-4
D: TRBD1
DNA: TGTGCCAGCAGCGCGGCGAGGACAGGGTCCTTTGAAAAACTGTTTTTT
CDR3: CASSAARTGSFEKLFF

V: TRBV2
size: -
J: TRBJ2-7
D: -
DNA: TGTGCCAGCAGTGAACGGTTGAGCGGAGTATACTACGAGCAGTACTTC
CDR3: CASSERLSGVYYEQYF

V: TRBV19
size: once
J: TRBJ1-1
D: TRBD1
DNA: TGTGCCAGTAGTAGACAGGGTTATACTGAAGCTTTCTTT
CDR3: CASSRQGYTEAFF

V: TRBV27
size: few
J: TRBJ1-2
D: TRBD1
DNA: TGTGCCAGCAAAGGACAGGGCTCCCACTATGGCTACACCTTC
CDR3: CASKGQGSHYGYTF

V: TRBV19
size: -
J: TRBJ1-2
D: -
DNA: TGTGCCAGTAGTATCTCGACAGCTAACTATGGCTACACCTTC
CDR3: CASSISTANYGYTF

V: TRBV7-8
size: -
J: TRBJ2-3
D: -
DNA: TGTGCCAGCAGGGCACGGGGTTATCGGAGCGGAGCAAGCACAGATACGCAGTATTTT
CDR3: CASRARGYRSGASTDTQYF

V: TRBV4-1
size: -
J: TRBJ2-3
D: -
DNA: TGCGCCAGCAGCCAACCTATAACGGCAGATACGCAGTATTTT
CDR3: CASSQPITADTQYF

V: TRBV9
size: -
J: TRBJ1-1
D: TRBD1
DNA: TGTGCCAGCAGCGGGACAGGGGGCTGGGGGAACACTGAAGCTTTCTTT
CDR3: CASSGTGGWGNTEAFF